A single sample gave rise to the 5 T cell receptor beta chains below, sequenced in a study of shared clonotypes between healthy human individuals. Clones were read by immunoSEQ multiplex PCR, and TCRdb kept only the in-frame ones, dropping some. Among some 2,000,000 clones listed, almost 96% were seen once. The sample consisted of naive CD4+ T cells sorted from blood. Subset noted: CD45RA+ positively selected. These receptors came from a man aged 18-30 years in good health.

As concerns this clone: The junction does not match germline at one end; this may be a read error. The chain uses TRBV6-5 and TRBJ2-1, with D perhaps assigned TRBD1 or TRBD2 (5 bases each). Germline CDR1 MNHEY, CDR2 SVGAGI. The CDR3 covers 14 residues. The CDR3 nucleotides are TGTGCCAGCAGTTACTCAAGGGACCGGCCCCCGCGGATCTTC. This translates into CASSYSRDRPPRIF.

This clone was recorded once. The chain has TRBV7-8 and TRBJ2-7; no reliable D call. This CDR3 region has 12 residues. Germline CDR1 and CDR2: SGHVS and FQNEAQ. Trimming cost V 5 bases and J 3 bases, with 8 bases left between them. CDR3 DNA sequence: TGTGCCAGCAGCCTAACGCTCTACGAGCAGTACTTC. Its translation is CASSLTLYEQYF.

The chain combines TRBV29-1 with TRBJ2-5; D is unclear. The germline V gene encodes CDR1 SQVTM and CDR2 ANQGSEA. The CDR3 covers 15 residues. The ends were cut back, 0 bases at V and 3 bases at J, with 14 bases in the middle. The DNA of the CDR3 is TGCAGCGTTGAAGACCCGGACCGCCTAAAAGAGACCCAGTACTTC. This translates into CSVEDPDRLKETQYF.

The count of this clone is one. The chain combines TRBV18 with TRBJ1-2; possible D gene TRBD1, 5 bases. V lost 5 bases and J 3 bases, leaving 13 bases between the germline ends. CDR1 KGHSH and CDR2 LQKENI come from the germline V gene. The CDR3 is 14 amino acids. CDR3 bases: TGTGCCAGCTCAAATTCCGGGACCCACTATGGCTACACCTTC. Its translation: CASSNSGTHYGYTF.

The CDR3 DNA reads TGTGCCAGCTCACCGACTAGCGGCGACGGGTACGAGCAGTACTTC. It encodes CASSPTSGDGYEQYF. The V gene is TRBV18, the J gene TRBJ2-7; 9 bases are a match to TRBD2. Per the germline V gene, CDR1 is KGHSH and CDR2 is LQKENI. This CDR3 contains 15 residues. With 3 bases clipped from V and 4 bases from J, the junction kept 7 bases outside the gene matches.